A selection of T cell receptor beta chains follows, all from one sample in a study of beta chain features in type 1 diabetes. Assay: immunoSEQ multiplex PCR; the TCRdb copy retains only in-frame clones and omits some. Of a few hundred thousand clones in the sample, around 15% were seen once. Sample: naive CD4+ T cells from blood. The receptor source for this set is a man younger than 45 with type 1 diabetes. CDR3s include the opening cysteine and the closing phenylalanine or tryptophan. The D gene is left open where the match is weak. Where a row states a size, it is once, few, many or the class of an expanded clone; other rows omit it.

13,NA,NA,TRBJ2-1,TRBV2,TGTGCCACTAACGGTGGCAGGGACTATGAGCAGTTCTTC,CATNGGRDYEQFF
13,NA,NA,TRBJ2-1,TRBV9,TGTGCCAGCAACATCGGGGTTAACAATGAGCAGTTCTTC,CASNIGVNNEQFF
14,NA,few,TRBJ2-1,TRBV7-6,TGTGCCAGCAGCTTAGCGTCGTCCTACAATGAGCAGTTCTTC,CASSLASSYNEQFF
15,NA,few,TRBJ2-2,TRBV29-1,TGCAGCGTTGAAGATCCGGCGGAGAACACCGGGGAGCTGTTTTTT,CSVEDPAENTGELFF
14,NA,few,TRBJ2-3,TRBV6-5,TGTGCCAGCAGTTTGGGCACCTCCACAGATACGCAGTATTTT,CASSLGTSTDTQYF
15,TRBD1,NA,TRBJ2-1,TRBV11-2,TGTGCCAGCAGCTTGGGACAGGGGCTGGACAATGAGCAGTTCTTC,CASSLGQGLDNEQFF
17,NA,few,TRBJ2-2,TRBV29-1,TGCAGCGTTCTCAGGGTGCTGGTTTCCGGCAAAACCGGGGAGCTGTTTTTT,CSVLRVLVSGKTGELFF
18,NA,NA,TRBJ2-1,TRBV7-3,TGTGCCAGCAGCTTAAGGTCCCGACAATTGGAGGGCCACAATGAGCAGTTCTTC,CASSLRSRQLEGHNEQFF
14,TRBD1,NA,TRBJ2-5,TRBV29-1,TGCAGCGTTGTGTCTGGACAGGGGGAAGAGACCCAGTACTTC,CSVVSGQGEETQYF
15,NA,few,TRBJ2-1,TRBV7-3,TGTGCCAGCAGCTCCCTTTCGGGGGAGCGCAATGAGCAGTTCTTC,CASSSLSGERNEQFF
18,TRBD1,few,TRBJ1-3,TRBV7-9,TGTGCCAGCAGCTTAAAGGGACAGGCCTTGAGAGGAGGAAACACCATATATTTT,CASSLKGQALRGGNTIYF
16,TRBD2,NA,TRBJ2-4,TRBV4-2,TGTGCCAGCAGCCAATCTGGGACTAGCCGGAAAAACATTCAGTACTTC,CASSQSGTSRKNIQYF
13,NA,few,TRBJ1-2,TRBV5-6,TGTGCCAGCAGCTTGGTAACTGAACATGGCTACACCTTC,CASSLVTEHGYTF
12,NA,NA,TRBJ2-3,TRBV15,TGTGCCACCAGCAGAAGCACAGATACGCAGTATTTT,CATSRSTDTQYF
14,NA,NA,TRBJ1-1,TRBV7-8,TGTGCCAGCAGCTTAGCGCCAGAAAACACTGAAGCTTTCTTT,CASSLAPENTEAFF
13,NA,NA,TRBJ1-1,TRBV25-1,TGTGCCAGCGCTAGGCTTACGAACACTGAAGCTTTCTTT,CASARLTNTEAFF
16,NA,NA,TRBJ1-1,TRBV10-3,TGTGCCATCAGTGAGAGTCTGGGGATGGGAGACACTGAAGCTTTCTTT,CAISESLGMGDTEAFF
16,TRBD2,NA,TRBJ2-7,TRBV30,TGTGCCTGGAGCCCCTCAGCGGGAGGACCTATATACGAGCAGTACTTC,CAWSPSAGGPIYEQYF
16,TRBD2,NA,TRBJ2-2,TRBV30,TGTGCCTGGACTAGCGGGACTCCTTGGGACACCGGGGAGCTGTTTTTT,CAWTSGTPWDTGELFF
14,NA,few,TRBJ2-6,TRBV10-3,TGTGCCATCAGTGAGTGGGGTGGGGCCAACGTCCTGACTTTC,CAISEWGGANVLTF
13,NA,few,TRBJ2-6,TRBV10-3,TGTGCCATCAGATGGACCGGGGCCAACGTCCTGACTTTC,CAIRWTGANVLTF
15,NA,NA,TRBJ2-1,TRBV27,TGTGCCAGCAGTTTATCCGGGTCACGTCCCGACTTGGAGTTCTTC,CASSLSGSRPDLEFF
14,TRBD2,NA,TRBJ2-3,TRBV6-5,TGTGCCAGCAATCTACTAGCGAGCACAGATACGCAGTATTTT,CASNLLASTDTQYF
11,NA,few,TRBJ1-1,TRBV7-9,TGTGCCAGCAGCTTAGAGAGGGAAGCTTTCTTT,CASSLEREAFF